This record looks at one T cell receptor beta chain sequence and its context. It has no known antigen specificity. The junction and the germline gene differ at one end; a read error may be behind it. The library came from PCR. TCR sequencing of DNA from cultured CD4+ T cells used the Oncomine TCR Beta short-read assay at the Johns Hopkins FTIC core. The QIAamp micro DNA kit was used to extract genomic DNA from the cultured CD4+ T cells. Oncomine TCR Beta libraries from cultured CD4+ T cells were pooled with unique dual indexes and sequenced on an Illumina iSeq 100. The paper's processing steps were these. Non-productive sequences were filtered out, and CDR3s that did not start with C, did not end with F or W, or were shorter than 7 amino acids were discarded. Antigen-specific clonotypes were identified with the MANAFEST web application by comparing peptide-stimulated wells with reference and other culture wells. To be called positive, a clone needed an FDR below 0.05, an odds ratio above 5, and a productive frequency above 0.1% in at least two of three replicate wells. Cross-reactive clonotypes were defined as significantly expanded in both SARS-CoV-2 spike wells and at least one common cold coronavirus spike condition. Similarity between CDR3 sequences was evaluated in R version 3.6.1 using Levenshtein distances (stringdist) and unrooted phylogenetic trees (ape). TCRdb reprocessing: public reads trimmed at Q25 with fastp, clones called with MiXCR, in-frame beta chains kept. Merged by CDR3 protein, the rows form single entries marked with the most common genes and DNA. TCRdb, rather than the study authors, made the V and J calls. In all, the sample holds roughly 14,000 distinct CDR3 sequences, and 48% of those were seen once. 11% to 15% of the sample rests with the top ten.

The label giving this sample's treatment or condition can be read as: roughly 10-day PBMC culture with coronavirus spike peptide pools or control peptides (ViraFEST assay). The ViraFEST assay was used in the study, in which antigen-specific T cells were expanded with peptide pools and expanded clonotypes were subsequently identified by TCR sequencing. The positive SARS-CoV-2 PCR tests of the convalescent patients were dated from March to December 2020, before the Alpha, Beta and Delta variants emerged in the United States. PBMCs were cultured at approximately 2 million per well in IMDM supplemented with approximately 5% human AB serum and roughly 10 IU/ml IL-2, with approximately 10 ug/ml peptide pools added. Half of the culture medium was replaced with fresh IL-2-containing medium on days 3 and 7. After less than twelve days of culture, CD4+ T cells were isolated by negative selection with the EasySep CD4+ T cell isolation kit. PBMCs were separated from whole blood using Ficoll-Paque Plus gradient centrifugation and then either used fresh or cryopreserved at -140C. Triplicate wells were generally used for each culture condition.

Including cysteine and phenylalanine, the CDR3 has 13 amino acids. Solely the CDR3 DNA is kept, with 39 bases framed from the first base. Reading the germline V gene (reference sequence) gives CDR1 SSHAT and CDR2 FNYEAQ. This entry comes from a study of vaccination and CD4 T cells after COVID-19 (dated by TCRdb to 2022 to 2024). A note on the overall study: Every convalescent patient had a positive nasal swab PCR test for SARS-CoV-2, with mild disease in 9 or 10 patients and severe disease in one. The convalescent cohort comprised six males and four females, including two Hispanic individuals, seven Caucasians, two Asians and one multiracial person. Each participant got two doses of either the Pfizer-BioNTech BNT162b2 vaccine (n=8) or the Moderna mRNA-1273 vaccine (n=2). Post-COVID blood samples were collected from convalescent patients a median of around 96 days after diagnosis, with a range of about 35 to 161 days. The time from the second vaccine dose to post-vaccine blood sampling had a median of around 72 days and ranged from about 12 to 241 days. The cultures were stimulated with overlapping spike peptide pools from SARS-CoV-2 and from the common cold coronaviruses HCoV-NL63, HCoV-OC43 and HCoV-229E. As controls, cultures received a CEFX viral epitope pool (the positive control), an HIV-1 Nef peptide pool (the negative control), or no peptide at all. In around nine COVID-19 convalescent patients and a handful of infection-naive healthy vaccine recipients, the spike-specific CD4+ TCR repertoire before mRNA vaccination was compared with the repertoire after mRNA vaccination.

General findings and caveats noted by the study authors: An increase in the median number of SARS-CoV-2-reactive clonotypes from approximately 21 after infection to 38 after vaccination was observed, but the change was not found to be significant. Among the post-vaccine SARS-CoV-2-reactive clones in convalescent patients, a median approximately 86% showed up only after vaccination, which suggests vaccine-specific priming. The study included relatively few convalescent patients and did not analyze early timepoints after natural infection. Of the vaccine-specific clones found in convalescent patients, nearly all (304 of 307) were mono-reactive for SARS-CoV-2 spike instead of being cross-reactive with common cold coronaviruses.

The chain links TRBV7-7 with TRBJ2-1, and TRBD2 aligns with 12 junction nucleotides. The source material was CD4+ T cells from blood, cultured in vitro. The TCR sequence derives from a human donor who had recovered from COVID-19. The CDR3 reads CASSDTSGGPVFF. The DNA sequence follows: TGTGCTAGCAGCGACACTAGCGGGGGGCCTGTGTTCTTC. With the rest looked up from the reference TRBV7-7 and TRBJ2-1 genes rather than sequenced, the full variable domain is GAGVSQSPRYKVTKRGQDVTLRCDPISSHATLYWYQQALGQGPEFLTYFNYEAQPDKSGLPSDRFSAERPEGSISTLTIQRTEQRDSAMYRCASSDTSGGPVFFGPGTRLTVL.